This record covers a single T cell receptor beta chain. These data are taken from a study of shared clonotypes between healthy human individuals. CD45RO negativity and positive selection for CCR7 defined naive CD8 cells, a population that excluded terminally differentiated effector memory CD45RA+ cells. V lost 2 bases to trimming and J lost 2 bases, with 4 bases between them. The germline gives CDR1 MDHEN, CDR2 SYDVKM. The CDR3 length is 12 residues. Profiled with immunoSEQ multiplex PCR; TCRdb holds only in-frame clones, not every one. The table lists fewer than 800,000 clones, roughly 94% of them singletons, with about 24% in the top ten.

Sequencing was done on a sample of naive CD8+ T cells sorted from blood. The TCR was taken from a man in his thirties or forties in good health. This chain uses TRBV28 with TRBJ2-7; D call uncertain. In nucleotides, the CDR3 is TGTGCCAGCAGTTTAAATACCTACGAGCAGTACTTC. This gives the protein CASSLNTYEQYF. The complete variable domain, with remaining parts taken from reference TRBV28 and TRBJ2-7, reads DVKVTQSSRYLVKRTGEKVFLECVQDMDHENMFWYRQDPGLGLRLIYFSYDVKMKEKGDIPEGYSVSREKKERFSLILESASTNQTSMYLCASSLNTYEQYFGPGTRLTVT.